These 21 T cell receptor beta chains came from one sample sequenced in a study of blood T cell repertoires in COVID-19. Clones were read by immunoSEQ multiplex PCR, and TCRdb kept only the in-frame ones, dropping some. The sample records about 100,000 clones, 84% being singletons. The material sequenced was peripheral blood. These receptor sequences come from a human donor in a cohort sampled during active COVID-19.

The genes are TRBV7-6 and TRBJ1-1; 10 positions agree with TRBD1. Trimming cost V 5 bases and J 4 bases; bases outside gene matches: 7. Germline loops: CDR1 SGHVS, CDR2 FNYEAQ. CDR3 length equals 15 residues. CDR3 sequence reads: CASSLGQGGSTEAFF. The CDR3 nucleotides read TGTGCCAGCAGCCTAGGACAGGGGGGCAGCACTGAAGCTTTCTTT.

This clone was recorded only once. The chain employs TRBV5-6 and TRBJ2-5; D not certain. V gave up 4 bases and J gave up 5 bases, with 15 bases separating them. The CDR3 loop spans 14 amino acids. Looked up from germline, CDR1 is SGHDT and CDR2 is YYEEEE. The CDR3 sequence: CASSPRILSETQYF. CDR3 nucleotides: TGTGCCAGCAGCCCGAGGATTTTAAGCGAGACCCAGTACTTC.

The chain uses TRBV4-3 and TRBJ2-3; maybe TRBD1 (6 bases). The CDR3 consists of 15 residues. Trimming shortened V by 0 bases and J by 8 bases, and 15 bases separated the two germline ends. The germline V gene encodes CDR1 LGHNA and CDR2 YSLEER. In nucleotides, the CDR3 is TGCGCCAGCAGCCAAGATCAGGGGACCCCCGGTACGCAGTATTTT. Residues: CASSQDQGTPGTQYF.

The J gene is TRBJ1-6, the V gene TRBV2, with D possibly being TRBD1 (5 bases). The V gene lost 8 bases and the J gene lost 5 bases, with 13 bases spanning the gap. This CDR3 is built from 14 residues. Per germline, CDR1 SNHLY and CDR2 FYNNEI. CDR3 region: CASSRQQDNSPLHF. In nucleotides, the CDR3 is TGTGCCAGCTCTCGACAGCAAGATAATTCACCCCTCCACTTT.

The V call is TRBV18, the J call TRBJ2-3, with D tentatively TRBD2 (6 bases). The CDR3 has 15 amino acids. V lost 3 bases, J lost 2 bases, and 12 bases lay in between. CDR1 is KGHSH and CDR2 is LQKENI in the germline V gene. The CDR3 loop is CASSPVGGTTDTQYF. The CDR3 nucleotides read TGTGCCAGCTCACCGGTTGGGGGGACCACAGATACGCAGTATTTT.

This clone was detected ten times or more. This rearrangement joins TRBV19 to TRBJ1-5; possible D gene TRBD1, 5 bases. CDR3 length: 16 residues. Germline CDR1 and CDR2: LNHDA and SQIVND (reference sequence). Trimming took off 8 bases at V and 4 bases at J, with 21 bases between the two ends. The CDR3 region is CASATGDLIENQPQHF. CDR3 in DNA: TGTGCCAGTGCGACGGGGGACCTTATAGAGAATCAGCCCCAGCATTTT.

Remarks on this clone: Its ends do not fully match the called genes, so a read error is possible. V and J are TRBV6-6 and TRBJ2-6, with 8 bases lining up with TRBD1. This CDR3 contains 12 residues. Germline CDR1 and CDR2: MNHNY and SVGAGI (reference sequence). The CDR3 sequence: CASSSDSDRARF. CDR3 DNA: TGTGCCAGCAGCTCCGATTCGGACAGGGCGCGTTTC.

The chain joins TRBV29-1 to TRBJ2-2, with D tentatively TRBD2 (6 bases). Germline V lookup: CDR1 SQVTM, CDR2 ANQGSEA. V lost 4 bases to trimming and J lost 2 bases, with 11 bases between them. This CDR3 has 14 residues. CDR3 DNA: TGCAGCGTTGTTGGGGACTCCAACACCGGGGAGCTGTTTTTT. It specifies CSVVGDSNTGELFF.

V usage is TRBV4-1 and J usage is TRBJ1-1; possibly TRBD1 for D (5 bases). Germline loops: CDR1 MGHRA, CDR2 YSYEKL. This CDR3 is built from 14 residues. V lost 6 bases, J lost 1 base, and 12 bases lay in between. The CDR3 DNA sequence: TGCGCCAGCAGACTGACAGCCCAGAACACTGAAGCTTTCTTT. This gives the protein CASRLTAQNTEAFF.

The chain joins TRBV10-3 to TRBJ1-2, with 10 bases matching TRBD1. The J segment lost 7 bases and the V segment lost 11 bases, leaving 13 bases of the junction unmatched. Germline V lookup: CDR1 ENHRY, CDR2 SYGVKD. This CDR3 is 14 amino acids long. The CDR3 is CAVNPGQGQRGYTF. The CDR3 nucleotides read TGTGCCGTCAATCCGGGACAGGGGCAACGTGGCTACACCTTC.

The genes are TRBV4-1 and TRBJ2-1, with 11 bases aligning to TRBD1. V lost 3 bases to trimming and J lost 2 bases; unmatched junction nucleotides: 0. There are 15 residues in the CDR3. Germline V gives CDR1 MGHRA, CDR2 YSYEKL. The CDR3 here is CASSQGQGAYNEQFF. CDR3 DNA sequence: TGCGCCAGCAGCCAGGGACAGGGGGCCTACAATGAGCAGTTCTTC.

The chain combines TRBV19 with TRBJ2-1, with 9 positions matching TRBD2. The V segment lost 4 bases and the J segment 9 bases; nucleotides outside the gene matches: 10. The germline CDR1 and CDR2 sequences are LNHDA and SQIVND (reference sequence). The CDR3 covers 15 residues. The chain's CDR3 is CASSSCLAGICEQFF. The CDR3 bases are TGTGCCAGTAGTAGTTGTCTAGCGGGAATTTGTGAGCAGTTCTTC.

The chain links TRBV9 to TRBJ2-1; 7 bases agree with TRBD2. This CDR3 is 15 amino acids long. V shed 0 bases and J 8 bases; nucleotides not matched to a gene: 8. The germline CDR1 and CDR2 sequences are SGDLS and YYNGEE. CDR3 in amino acids: CASSVEASGSDEQFF. The CDR3 region has the DNA TGTGCCAGCAGCGTAGAGGCTAGCGGTAGCGATGAGCAGTTCTTC.

The V call is TRBV6-5, the J call TRBJ1-5; 10 positions agree with TRBD1. CDR3 length equals 15 residues. Losses at the gene ends were 8 bases for V and 4 bases for J; bases not matched to a gene: 8. Germline V gene data show CDR1 as MNHEY and CDR2 as SVGAGI. CDR3 in amino acids: CASLGQGNLNQPQHF. CDR3 coding DNA: TGTGCCAGCTTGGGACAGGGGAATCTTAATCAGCCCCAGCATTTT.

The chain is built from TRBV11-3 and TRBJ2-2; D gene unclear. The V gene lost 1 base and the J gene lost 6 bases, with 6 bases spanning the gap. Germline loops: CDR1 SGHNT, CDR2 YENEEA. The CDR3 is 13 residues long. CDR3 amino acids: CASSLGSPGELFF. CDR3 bases: TGTGCCAGCAGCTTAGGTAGCCCCGGGGAGCTGTTTTTT.

The rearrangement uses TRBV20-1 and TRBJ2-3; D is undetermined. This CDR3 region has 11 residues. Per the germline V gene, CDR1 is DFQATT and CDR2 is SNEGSKA (reference sequence). V gave up 3 bases and J gave up 6 bases, with 7 bases separating them. The CDR3 loop reads CSASRQDTQYF. The DNA of the CDR3 is TGCAGTGCTAGTCGTCAGGATACGCAGTATTTT.

This chain links TRBV19 with TRBJ1-5; 7 nucleotides align to TRBD1. Germline CDR1 is LNHDA and CDR2 is SQIVND (reference sequence). J was trimmed by 4 bases and V by 7 bases; bases with no gene match: 7. The CDR3 covers 14 residues. This CDR3 is CASTSDRYNQPQHF. The CDR3 nucleotides read TGTGCCAGTACCTCGGACAGGTATAATCAGCCCCAGCATTTT.

V gene TRBV19 combines with J gene TRBJ1-1, with D maybe TRBD1 (5 bases). Germline V CDR1 and CDR2: LNHDA, SQIVND (reference sequence). V lost 0 bases and J lost 2, with 10 bases in between. CDR3 length: 15 amino acids. CDR3 nucleotides: TGTGCCAGTAGTATAGATTCAGGGTCCAACACTGAAGCTTTCTTT. This codes for CASSIDSGSNTEAFF.

V usage is TRBV3-1 (or the pseudogene TRBV3-2) and J usage is TRBJ2-3; tentative D call: TRBD2 (6 bases). Germline V gene lookup returns CDR1 LGHDT and CDR2 YNNKEL (reference sequence). The CDR3 is 13 amino acids. Trimming pared 3 bases from V and 4 bases from J, leaving 8 bases between. For the CDR3, the DNA is TGTGCCAGCAGCCAGGAGGGTGCAGATACGCAGTATTTT. Its protein product is CASSQEGADTQYF.

The chain combines TRBV27 with TRBJ2-1; no firm D call. V gave up 2 bases and J gave up 6 bases, with 11 bases separating them. The germline CDR1 and CDR2 sequences are MNHEY and SMNVEV (reference sequence). This CDR3 is built from 14 residues. CDR3 nucleotides: TGTGCCAGCAGTTTAGCCGTCGCGTTCAATGAGCAGTTCTTC. It codes for CASSLAVAFNEQFF.

This clone was recorded many times. V usage is TRBV7-2 and J usage is TRBJ1-2; TRBD1 agrees at 9 bases. V lost 4 bases, J lost 7 bases, and 4 bases stayed unmatched. The CDR3 is made up of 13 amino acids. The V gene's germline CDR1 is SGHTA and CDR2 FQGNSA. The CDR3, as DNA: TGTGCCAGCAGCTCGGGGACAGGGTTTGGCTACACCTTC. As protein: CASSSGTGFGYTF.